This T cell receptor beta chain comes out of a study of cytomegalovirus exposure and HLA in healthy donors. General study findings and limits: Later work found most CMV-associated TCR beta chains apparently HLA-restricted.

The PCR had 60 Vbeta and 13 Jbeta primers. Only in-frame clones appear in the TCRdb table, and some are missing; sequencing was by immunoSEQ multiplex PCR. This sample has under 200,000 clones, with about 13% found just once. Regarding this clone: As yet, its antigen is unknown.

The source of this sequence is a man over 45 in good health and CMV-seropositive. The specimen was PBMCs.

The CDR3 DNA sequence: TGTGCCAGCAGTGACGCACAGAGAACCGGGGAGCTGTTTTTT. Its translation is CASSDAQRTGELFF. V and J are TRBV25-1 and TRBJ2-2; D ambiguous. Trimming left V 3 bases short and J 5 bases short, with 10 bases between. The CDR3 contains 14 residues. Germline-derived CDR1 and CDR2 are MGHDK and SYGVNS.